The 15 T cell receptor beta chains presented below share a single source sample, sequenced in a study of shared clonotypes between healthy human individuals. The assay was immunoSEQ multiplex PCR, and TCRdb's table has in-frame clones only and misses some. Of over a million clones listed, about three quarters were seen once; the top ten hold 1.4% to 1.5%. Input material: memory CD4+ T cells sorted from blood. Subset specified: CD45RA-negative fraction. Receptors were obtained from a young man in good health.

This clone has more than one count but fewer than ten. This specimen includes other DNA sequences encoding the same CDR3. V and J are TRBV11-3 and TRBJ1-2; the D gene is possibly TRBD1 (5 bases). The V end was cut by 3 bases, the J end by 4 bases, with 9 bases between. CDR3 length equals 13 residues. CDR1 is SGHNT, CDR2 YENEEA, per germline. CDR3 residues: CASSFAGTYGYTF. The CDR3 nucleotides are TGTGCCAGCAGCTTTGCGGGGACCTATGGCTACACCTTC.

The chain couples TRBV28 to TRBJ2-4; possible D gene TRBD1, 6 bases. V was trimmed by 1 base and J by 1 base, leaving 11 bases between them. The CDR3 consists of 16 residues. Germline lookup yields CDR1 MDHEN and CDR2 SYDVKM. CDR3 sequence reads: CASSLSGAGAKNIQYF. The CDR3, as DNA: TGTGCCAGCAGTTTATCAGGGGCCGGGGCCAAAAACATTCAGTACTTC.

This chain uses TRBV5-1 with TRBJ2-3; D possibly corresponds to TRBD2 (6 bases). CDR3 length: 14 residues. Trimming took 5 bases from V and 8 from J, leaving 18 bases between them. In germline, CDR1 is SGHRS, CDR2 YFSETQ. This CDR3 reads CASRQGLPEGTQYF. CDR3 sequence (DNA): TGCGCCAGCAGGCAGGGACTGCCCGAGGGTACGCAGTATTTT.

The chain joins TRBV7-8 to TRBJ2-5; weak D call: TRBD2 (7 bases). The CDR3 has 17 residues. Germline loops: CDR1 SGHVS, CDR2 FQNEAQ. Trimming left V 3 bases short and J 5 bases short, with 22 bases between. In DNA form, the CDR3 reads TGTGCCAGCAGCTTTATCGATGCGGCGGGGGCGAGGGAGACCCAGTACTTC. Translation gives CASSFIDAAGARETQYF.

The J gene is TRBJ2-3, the V gene TRBV19, with 9 bases aligning to TRBD2. CDR1 and CDR2 (germline): LNHDA, SQIVND (reference sequence). This CDR3 comprises 15 residues. The trim removed 6 bases at V and 2 bases at J, leaving 6 bases unmatched. The CDR3: CASSGTSRTTDTQYF. CDR3 nucleotides: TGTGCCAGTAGCGGGACTAGCCGAACCACAGATACGCAGTATTTT.

The chain employs TRBV6-5 and TRBJ1-2; D is unresolved. The CDR3 has 11 amino acids. The germline V gene encodes CDR1 MNHEY and CDR2 SVGAGI. Trimming stripped 5 bases from V and 6 bases from J, with 7 bases between. The CDR3 loop reads CASSNGNGYTF. CDR3 DNA sequence: TGTGCCAGCAGTAACGGTAATGGCTACACCTTC.

This rearrangement joins TRBV10-3 to TRBJ2-1; D is ambiguous. The germline gives CDR1 ENHRY, CDR2 SYGVKD. Trimming pared 10 bases from V and 8 bases from J, leaving 15 bases between. This CDR3 comprises 12 residues. This CDR3 is CATSNSGDEQFF. The CDR3 DNA follows: TGTGCCACCTCAAACTCAGGCGATGAGCAGTTCTTC.

The rearrangement uses TRBV5-6 and TRBJ2-2, with D uncertain. Germline lookup yields CDR1 SGHDT and CDR2 YYEEEE. This CDR3 has 15 amino acids. V was cut by 0 bases and J by 6 bases, with 12 bases left in between. The CDR3 protein is CASSLVGFRAGELFF. DNA for the CDR3: TGTGCCAGCAGCTTGGTGGGTTTTAGGGCCGGGGAGCTGTTTTTT.

The chain joins TRBV28 to TRBJ2-7, with unresolved D. V lost 7 bases and J lost 6, with 13 bases in between. Germline V CDR1 and CDR2: MDHEN, SYDVKM. CDR3 length: 12 residues. CDR3 nucleotide sequence: TGTGCCAGCAAGGCCTCCTCGGGCGAGCAGTACTTC. Amino acid sequence: CASKASSGEQYF.

The gene calls are TRBV15 and TRBJ1-2; D may be TRBD1 (5 bases). This CDR3 region has 16 residues. Germline CDR1 and CDR2: LNHNV and YYDKDF (reference sequence). Trimming shortened V by 2 bases and J by 0 bases, and 13 bases separated the two germline ends. The CDR3 DNA is TGTGCCACCAGCAGACCAGGGACGCCGACTAACTATGGCTACACCTTC. Translated: CATSRPGTPTNYGYTF.

The V call is TRBV10-3, the J call TRBJ2-5, with TRBD1 matching 7 bases. The J call may be incorrect, as the DNA end agrees better with TRBJ2-7. Looked up from germline, CDR1 is ENHRY and CDR2 is SYGVKD. The CDR3 runs 11 residues. The CDR3 sequence is CAISDRDEQYF. In DNA form, the CDR3 reads TGTGCCATCAGCGACAGGGACGAGCAGTACTTC.

The rearrangement uses TRBV7-2 and TRBJ2-3; 13 positions match TRBD2. CDR1 is SGHTA, CDR2 FQGNSA, per germline. V dropped 1 base and J dropped 4; count of bases not matched to a gene: 8. CDR3 size: 18 residues. The CDR3 spells CASSLGTSGRSSSDTQYF. In DNA, the CDR3 is TGTGCCAGCAGCTTAGGGACTAGCGGGAGATCGAGCTCAGATACGCAGTATTTT.

The chain employs TRBV4-3 and TRBJ1-1; D unclear. Per germline, CDR1 LGHNA and CDR2 YSLEER. V was pared by 5 bases and J by 3 bases, with 7 bases between. The CDR3 consists of 12 residues. For the CDR3, the DNA is TGCGCCAGCAGCGATCAGGACACTGAAGCTTTCTTT. Amino acids: CASSDQDTEAFF.

CDR3 coding DNA: TGTGCCAGCAGACCTGCTAGCGGTCCGGAGACGCAGTATTTT. This encodes CASRPASGPETQYF. The chain carries TRBV5-4 and TRBJ2-3; 7 positions match TRBD2. Germline CDR1 reads SGHNT; CDR2 reads YYREEE (reference sequence). The CDR3 sequence is 14 residues long. J gave up 9 bases and V 5 bases, and 12 bases lay outside the gene matches.

This rearrangement joins TRBV19 to TRBJ1-5; D is possibly TRBD1 (5 bases). The germline V gene has CDR1 LNHDA and CDR2 SQIVND (reference sequence). The CDR3 runs to 16 residues. Trimming pared 7 bases from V and 4 bases from J, leaving 20 bases between. The CDR3 nucleotides read TGTGCCAGTACCGACAGTTATAACCCCTCAAATCAGCCCCAGCATTTT. Amino acid sequence: CASTDSYNPSNQPQHF. Using reference TRBV19 and TRBJ1-5 for the parts outside the CDR3, the full variable domain is DGGITQSPKYLFRKEGQNVTLSCEQNLNHDAMYWYRQDPGQGLRLIYYSQIVNDFQKGDIAEGYSVSREKKESFPLTVTSAQKNPTAFYLCASTDSYNPSNQPQHFGDGTRLSIL.